This is a list of T cell receptor beta chains from one sample in a study of blood T cell repertoires in COVID-19. Profiling relied on immunoSEQ multiplex PCR, and the TCRdb table lists in-frame clones only, not all of them. The data show 110,000 to 150,000 clones, over 75% seen once. The specimen sequenced was peripheral blood. The receptors here all came from an older woman with active COVID-19. The CDR3 runs from the conserved cysteine through the conserved F or W. The D gene is left open where the match is weak.

TRBJ1-4,-,TRBV6-2/TRBV6-3,TGTGCCAGCAGCCCCTCGGATGAAAAACTGTTTTTT,CASSPSDEKLFF
TRBJ2-5,TRBD2,TRBV30,TGTGCCTGGAGTGAGGGACTAGCGGTTCAAGAGACCCAGTACTTC,CAWSEGLAVQETQYF
TRBJ2-1,TRBD2,TRBV5-1,TGCGCCAGCAACAGGACTAGCTCTAGCTCCTACAATGAGCAGTTCTTC,CASNRTSSSSYNEQFF
TRBJ2-7,TRBD1,TRBV19,TGTGCCAGTAAGGACAGGAACGACTACGAGCAGTACTTC,CASKDRNDYEQYF
TRBJ2-7,-,TRBV27,TGTGCCAGCAGTCCCTCCTTCTCCTACGAGCAGTACTTC,CASSPSFSYEQYF
TRBJ1-1,-,TRBV19,TGTGCCAGTAACTGGGGAGGGTACACTGAAGCTTTCTTT,CASNWGGYTEAFF
TRBJ2-2,-,TRBV6-6,TGTGCCAGCAGTCCCACGCCGGGACTTTTAGGTTTCGCGGGGGAGCTGTTTTTT,CASSPTPGLLGFAGELFF
TRBJ2-7,-,TRBV28,TGTGCCAGCAGTCCTCCGAGGCTAAGCTCCTACGAGCAGTACTTC,CASSPPRLSSYEQYF
TRBJ2-7,TRBD1,TRBV29-1,TGCAGCGTTGAAGGGACAGGGGGCGCCGAGCAGTACTTC,CSVEGTGGAEQYF
TRBJ2-2,-,TRBV29-1,TGCAGCGTTGAATACAGTACCTCGAACACCGGGGAGCTGTTTTTT,CSVEYSTSNTGELFF
TRBJ2-1,TRBD2,TRBV28,TGTGCCAGCCTCCATGGGAGCGGGGTGGTGGATGAGCAGTTCTTC,CASLHGSGVVDEQFF
TRBJ2-5,TRBD2,TRBV5-1,TGCGCCAGCAGCTGGCGGGGGTCTCAAGAGACCCAGTACTTC,CASSWRGSQETQYF
TRBJ2-1,TRBD2,TRBV7-2,TGTGCCAGCAGCTTAGAGGCGACTAGCTTGGGGCAGTTCTTC,CASSLEATSLGQFF
TRBJ1-2,TRBD1,TRBV5-5,TGTGCCAGCAGCCCACGGGCAGGGACAGGCGCCTCGGGCTACACCTTC,CASSPRAGTGASGYTF
TRBJ1-4,-,TRBV13,TGTGCCAGCAGCGCTTATCGGGCAGGGGAGGGGGAAAAACTGTTTTTT,CASSAYRAGEGEKLFF
TRBJ2-7,TRBD2,TRBV23-1,TGCGCCAGCAGTCGTGCGGGGGGTTGGTACGAGCAGTACTTC,CASSRAGGWYEQYF
TRBJ2-2,-,TRBV15,TGTGCCACCAGCGGGGTAGGAGACAGGTCCCCGAACACCGGGGAGCTGTTTTTT,CATSGVGDRSPNTGELFF